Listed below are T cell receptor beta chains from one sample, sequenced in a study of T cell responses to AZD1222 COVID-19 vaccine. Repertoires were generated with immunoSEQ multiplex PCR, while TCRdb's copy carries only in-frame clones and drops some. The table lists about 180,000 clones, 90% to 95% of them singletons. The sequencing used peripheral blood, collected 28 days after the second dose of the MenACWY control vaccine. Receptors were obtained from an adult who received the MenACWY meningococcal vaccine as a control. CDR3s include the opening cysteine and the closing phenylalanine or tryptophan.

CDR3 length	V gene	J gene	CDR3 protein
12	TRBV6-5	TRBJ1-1	CASSPRGFEAFF
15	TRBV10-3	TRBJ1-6	CAISVVGSSNSPLHF
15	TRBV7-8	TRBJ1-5	CASSFAGGRNQPQHF
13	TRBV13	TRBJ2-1	CASSFLGSNEQFF
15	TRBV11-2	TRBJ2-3	CASSWGDSSTDTQYF
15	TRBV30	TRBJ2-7	CACGSVDTLTYEQYF
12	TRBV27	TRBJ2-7	CASSSFTYEQYF
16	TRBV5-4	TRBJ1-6	CASSPSLDKSNSPLHF
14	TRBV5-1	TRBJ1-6	CASSLADTNSPLHF
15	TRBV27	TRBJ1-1	CASSLSTGVGTEAFF
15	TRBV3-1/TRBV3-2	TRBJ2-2	CASSPQGSSTGELFF
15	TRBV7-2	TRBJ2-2	CASSRGDLETGELFF
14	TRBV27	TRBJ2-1	CASSLLAHVGEQFF
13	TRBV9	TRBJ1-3	CASSFQGGNTIYF
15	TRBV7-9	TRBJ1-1	CASSSPYTGEEEAFF
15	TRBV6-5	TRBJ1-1	CASSPQTGGLTEAFF
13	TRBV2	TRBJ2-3	CASSADLADTQYF
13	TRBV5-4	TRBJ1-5	CASSLPGEQPQHF
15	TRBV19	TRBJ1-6	CASSPQDSSNSPLHF
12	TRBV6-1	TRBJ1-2	CASSEHGLGYTF
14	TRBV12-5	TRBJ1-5	CAEGDPYSNQPQHF
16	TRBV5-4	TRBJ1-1	CASSPGEDRGNTEAFF
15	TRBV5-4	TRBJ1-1	CASYNKSGGNTEAFF
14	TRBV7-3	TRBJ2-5	CASSPFGGGETQYF
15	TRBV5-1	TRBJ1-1	CASSFRATMNTEAFF
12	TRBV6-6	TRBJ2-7	CATSTAAYEQYF